These 27 T cell receptor beta chains originate from one sample sequenced in a study of blood T cell repertoires in COVID-19. Assay used: immunoSEQ multiplex PCR; TCRdb lists only in-frame clones, some missing. The sample carries a few hundred thousand clones, 89% recorded once. Input material: PBMCs or T cells enriched from blood (not recorded which). The receptors stem from a woman aged 45-60 years who had been exposed to COVID-19.

This chain links TRBV5-1 with TRBJ2-1; D remains ambiguous. The CDR3 loop spans 15 amino acids. Trimming stripped 3 bases from V and 0 bases from J, with 10 bases between. Germline CDR1 reads SGHRS; CDR2 reads YFSETQ. The CDR3 DNA sequence: TGCGCCAGCAGCTACAATGGCCCCTCCTACAATGAGCAGTTCTTC. Translation gives CASSYNGPSYNEQFF.

V gene TRBV5-1 combines with J gene TRBJ2-5; possibly TRBD2 for D (6 bases). The germline V gene encodes CDR1 SGHRS and CDR2 YFSETQ. Trimming left V 0 bases short and J 2 bases short, with 14 bases between. CDR3 size: 16 residues. The CDR3, as DNA: TGCGCCAGCAGCTTGGCCAATCCCGGGGGACAAGAGACCCAGTACTTC. Translation: CASSLANPGGQETQYF. Full variable domain (missing parts from reference TRBV5-1 and TRBJ2-5): KAGVTQTPRYLIKTRGQQVTLSCSPISGHRSVSWYQQTPGQGLQFLFEYFSETQRNKGNFPGRFSGRQFSNSRSEMNVSTLELGDSALYLCASSLANPGGQETQYFGPGTRLLVL.

This chain links TRBV19 with TRBJ2-7; D possibly corresponds to TRBD2 (5 bases). This CDR3 region has 16 residues. In germline, CDR1 is LNHDA, CDR2 SQIVND (reference sequence). V lost 1 base to trimming and J lost 2 bases, with 15 bases between them. The CDR3 region has the DNA TGTGCCAGTAGTATAGGTATGTGGACTCCAGCCTACGAGCAGTACTTC. Protein: CASSIGMWTPAYEQYF.

The V gene is TRBV6-5, the J gene TRBJ1-6, with no clear D. Germline loops: CDR1 MNHEY, CDR2 SVGAGI. V lost 7 bases and J lost 5, with 9 bases in between. CDR3 length: 13 amino acids. The CDR3, as DNA: TGTGCCAGCACCAGTCAAAATAATTCACCCCTCCACTTT. The encoded protein is CASTSQNNSPLHF.

The V and J genes are TRBV12-3 or TRBV12-4 and TRBJ2-7; D unresolved. There are 13 residues in the CDR3. Trimming removed 3 bases at V and 5 bases at J, with 11 bases between. The CDR3, as DNA: TGTGCCAGCAGTTTGGTACGAGATCACGAGCAGTACTTC. Translating gives CASSLVRDHEQYF.

The chain has TRBV2 and TRBJ1-2, with D possibly TRBD1 on 6 matching bases. The CDR3 loop spans 14 amino acids. The germline gives CDR1 SNHLY, CDR2 FYNNEI. The V end was cut by 6 bases, the J end by 1 base, with 12 bases between. The DNA of the CDR3 is TGTGCCAGCAGAGGGGGACGGGTTAACTATGGCTACACCTTC. This translates into CASRGGRVNYGYTF. The full variable domain, its missing parts supplied by reference TRBV2 and TRBJ1-2, is EPEVTQTPSHQVTQMGQEVILRCVPISNHLYFYWYRQILGQKVEFLVSFYNNEISEKSEIFDDQFSVERPDGSNFTLKIRSTKLEDSAMYFCASRGGRVNYGYTFGSGTRLTVV.

The chain employs TRBV6-4 and TRBJ2-3; the match to TRBD2 covers 9 bases. The CDR3 contains 15 residues. The trim removed 6 bases at V and 2 bases at J, leaving 6 bases unmatched. Germline V lookup: CDR1 MRHNA, CDR2 SNTAGT. The CDR3 sequence is CASRRLAGATDTQYF. Here the CDR3 DNA reads TGTGCCAGCAGGCGGTTAGCGGGGGCCACAGATACGCAGTATTTT.

The chain uses TRBV19 and TRBJ2-6; 8 nucleotides align to TRBD1. This CDR3 is 15 amino acids long. The germline V gene has CDR1 LNHDA and CDR2 SQIVND (reference sequence). Trimming at V came to 6 bases and at J to 2 bases, leaving 3 bases not matched to a gene. Here the CDR3 DNA reads TGTGCCAGTAGGGACAGGGTGGCTGGGGCCAACGTCCTGACTTTC. This codes for CASRDRVAGANVLTF. The entire variable domain, with the rest obtained from reference TRBV19 and TRBJ2-6, is as follows: DGGITQSPKYLFRKEGQNVTLSCEQNLNHDAMYWYRQDPGQGLRLIYYSQIVNDFQKGDIAEGYSVSREKKESFPLTVTSAQKNPTAFYLCASRDRVAGANVLTFGAGSRLTVL.

The chain couples TRBV6-1 to TRBJ1-6; maybe TRBD1 (6 bases). This CDR3 is built from 17 residues. Germline V CDR1 and CDR2: MNHNS, SASEGT. Trimming took 0 bases from V and 0 from J, leaving 9 bases between them. The CDR3 DNA reads as TGTGCCAGCAGTGAAGCCCCCAGGGGCTCCTATAATTCACCCCTCCACTTT. This gives the protein CASSEAPRGSYNSPLHF.

CDR3 DNA sequence: TGCGCCAGCAGCCAAGGGCGGGGGCTCCGGGACGAGCAGTACTTC. Amino acid sequence: CASSQGRGLRDEQYF. This chain joins TRBV4-1 and TRBJ2-7, with D possibly being TRBD2 (7 bases). Germline V gene data show CDR1 as MGHRA and CDR2 as YSYEKL. The CDR3 spans 15 residues. Between the trimmed V and J ends, which lost 1 base and 5 bases, there was a span of 15 bases.

This clone was observed a single time. The chain couples TRBV12-3 or TRBV12-4 to TRBJ1-5; 7 nucleotides align to TRBD1. This CDR3 comprises 13 residues. The junction had 2 bases not matched to a gene; V was cut back by 7 bases and J by 2 bases. The CDR3 region is CASTGQRNQPQHF. In DNA, the CDR3 is TGTGCCAGCACGGGACAGCGCAATCAGCCCCAGCATTTT.

The gene calls are TRBV3-1 (or the pseudogene TRBV3-2) and TRBJ2-7, with a tentative D call TRBD1 (5 bases). V lost 3 bases and J lost 1, with 13 bases in between. Germline CDR1 is LGHDT and CDR2 is YNNKEL (reference sequence). CDR3 size: 15 residues. The CDR3 reads CASSHGPGRSYEQYF. The CDR3 DNA reads TGTGCCAGCAGCCATGGTCCAGGGCGATCCTACGAGCAGTACTTC.

The V gene is TRBV9, the J gene TRBJ1-2, with TRBD1 identical over 7 bases. CDR1 is SGDLS, CDR2 YYNGEE, per germline. V lost 4 bases to trimming and J lost 8 bases; unmatched junction nucleotides: 5. There are 12 residues in the CDR3. CDR3 sequence reads: CASSKTGSGYTF. CDR3 in DNA: TGTGCCAGCAGCAAGACAGGGTCCGGCTACACCTTC. The whole variable domain, remainder taken from reference TRBV9 and TRBJ1-2, is DSGVTQTPKHLITATGQRVTLRCSPRSGDLSVYWYQQSLDQGLQFLIQYYNGEERAKGNILERFSAQQFPDLHSELNLSSLELGDSALYFCASSKTGSGYTFGSGTRLTVV.

V and J are TRBV3-1 (or the pseudogene TRBV3-2) and TRBJ2-3, with a possible D match to TRBD2 (6 bases). Germline values: CDR1 LGHDT, CDR2 YNNKEL (reference sequence). Trimming removed 0 bases from V and 1 base from J, with 11 bases in between. The CDR3 totals 16 residues. CDR3 nucleotide sequence: TGTGCCAGCAGCCAAGATGTTGGGGAGGGCACAGATACGCAGTATTTT. Amino acids: CASSQDVGEGTDTQYF.

This chain uses TRBV3-1 (or the pseudogene TRBV3-2) with TRBJ1-5, with D unresolved. Per the germline V gene, CDR1 is LGHDT and CDR2 is YNNKEL (reference sequence). The V end was cut by 1 base, the J end by 1 base, with 5 bases between. The CDR3 consists of 14 residues. The CDR3 DNA reads TGTGCCAGCAGCCAAGCGGGGAGCAATCAGCCCCAGCATTTT. It codes for CASSQAGSNQPQHF.

This clone was seen just once. This chain joins TRBV11-1 and TRBJ1-1; D possibly corresponds to TRBD1 (5 bases). CDR3 length: 15 amino acids. V shed 6 bases and J shed 0 bases, with 14 bases lying between them. Germline V gives CDR1 SGHAT, CDR2 FQDESV (reference sequence). DNA of the CDR3: TGTGCCAGCAGGGGTAGACAGAGCATGAACACTGAAGCTTTCTTT. Protein: CASRGRQSMNTEAFF.

CDR3 amino acids: CASSLDRTSTEAFF. CDR3 nucleotides: TGTGCCAGCAGCTTAGACAGGACATCCACTGAAGCTTTCTTT. V gene TRBV11-2 combines with J gene TRBJ1-1, with D perhaps matching TRBD1 (5 bases). V was cut by 0 bases and J by 4 bases, with 9 bases left in between. In germline, CDR1 is SGHAT, CDR2 FQNNGV. This CDR3 is built from 14 residues. The variable domain in full, completed from reference TRBV11-2 and TRBJ1-1, reads EAGVAQSPRYKIIEKRQSVAFWCNPISGHATLYWYQQILGQGPKLLIQFQNNGVVDDSQLPKDRFSAERLKGVDSTLKIQPAKLEDSAVYLCASSLDRTSTEAFFGQGTRLTVV.

The chain uses TRBV5-1 and TRBJ2-2, with TRBD2 identical over 13 bases. CDR1 and CDR2 from the germline V gene are SGHRS and YFSETQ. The CDR3 extends over 16 amino acids. The V gene end was trimmed by 4 bases and the J gene end by 7 bases; junction bases not matched to a gene: 7. Here the CDR3 DNA reads TGCGCCAGCAGCGACGGGACTAGCGGGGACGTCGGGGAGCTGTTTTTT. It is translated as CASSDGTSGDVGELFF.

The J gene is TRBJ1-2, the V gene TRBV27; 7 bases line up with TRBD1. The germline V gene encodes CDR1 MNHEY and CDR2 SMNVEV (reference sequence). The V gene end was trimmed by 2 bases and the J gene end by 8 bases; junction bases not matched to a gene: 8. The CDR3 consists of 14 residues. In DNA, the CDR3 is TGTGCCAGCAGTTTAAGACAGGGCGCAGGGGGCTACACCTTC. Protein sequence: CASSLRQGAGGYTF.

The chain uses TRBV6-2 or TRBV6-3 and TRBJ1-1; a weak D match, TRBD1 (5 bases). The CDR3 loop spans 14 amino acids. Germline assignment: CDR1 MNHEY and CDR2 SVGEGT. Trimming pared 3 bases from V and 0 bases from J, leaving 8 bases between. The CDR3 is CASSYDSVNTEAFF. The CDR3 DNA reads TGTGCCAGCAGTTATGACAGCGTGAACACTGAAGCTTTCTTT.

This clone showed up just once. V and J are TRBV25-1 and TRBJ1-1; 10 bases map to TRBD1. Per the germline V gene, CDR1 is MGHDK and CDR2 is SYGVNS. J was trimmed by 10 bases and V by 2 bases; bases with no gene match: 4. CDR3 size: 13 residues. For the CDR3, the DNA is TGTGCCAGCAGTGAAGTAGGACAGGGGGGAGCTTTCTTT. Translated, it gives CASSEVGQGGAFF.

The chain uses TRBV28 and TRBJ2-1; TRBD2 matches at 11 bases. From germline, CDR1 is MDHEN and CDR2 SYDVKM. Germline trimming cut 7 bases from V and 7 bases from J; bases unmatched to any gene: 9. This CDR3 is built from 15 residues. This CDR3 is CASISLAGGINEQFF. Here the CDR3 DNA reads TGTGCCAGCATTTCGCTAGCGGGGGGTATTAATGAGCAGTTCTTC. The full variable domain, in which reference TRBV28 and TRBJ2-1 provide the parts outside the CDR3, is DVKVTQSSRYLVKRTGEKVFLECVQDMDHENMFWYRQDPGLGLRLIYFSYDVKMKEKGDIPEGYSVSREKKERFSLILESASTNQTSMYLCASISLAGGINEQFFGPGTRLTVL.

V usage is TRBV4-2 and J usage is TRBJ1-6; D is perhaps TRBD1 (5 bases). This CDR3 contains 20 residues. Germline lookup yields CDR1 LGHNA and CDR2 YNFKEQ. V lost 1 base and J 2 bases, leaving 21 bases between the germline ends. Here the CDR3 reads CASSQGVSARGNTYNSPLHF. The CDR3 DNA sequence: TGTGCCAGCAGCCAAGGTGTGTCCGCCCGGGGGAACACCTATAATTCACCCCTCCACTTT.

The chain uses TRBV19 and TRBJ1-2; a weak D match, TRBD1 (6 bases). Germline CDR1 LNHDA, CDR2 SQIVND (reference sequence). The CDR3 runs 14 residues. Trimming removed 5 bases from V and 4 bases from J, with 14 bases in between. CDR3: CASSFHRDSYGYTF. CDR3 in DNA: TGTGCCAGTAGTTTTCACAGGGATTCCTATGGCTACACCTTC.

The chain uses TRBV5-1 and TRBJ2-5; TRBD1 agrees at 9 bases. Trimming cost V 1 base and J 4 bases; bases outside gene matches: 2. Germline lookup yields CDR1 SGHRS and CDR2 YFSETQ. The CDR3 length is 14 residues. In nucleotides, the CDR3 is TGCGCCAGCAGCTTGAGACAGGGGGGAGAGACCCAGTACTTC. Translating gives CASSLRQGGETQYF.

The V and J genes are TRBV5-1 and TRBJ2-7, with D perhaps matching TRBD1 (5 bases). The germline V gene has CDR1 SGHRS and CDR2 YFSETQ. The V and J ends lost 0 bases and 5 bases respectively, with 15 bases between them. CDR3 length: 15 residues. The DNA of the CDR3 is TGCGCCAGCAGCTTGGTTCCAGGGTTTAGCAACGAGCAGTACTTC. The encoded protein is CASSLVPGFSNEQYF.

J is TRBJ1-2 and V is TRBV3-1 (or the pseudogene TRBV3-2); D possibly corresponds to TRBD1 (5 bases). Germline CDR1 reads LGHDT; CDR2 reads YNNKEL (reference sequence). The CDR3 covers 15 residues. V lost 1 base and J lost 8, with 17 bases in between. The DNA of the CDR3 is TGTGCCAGCAGCCAAGGTGCCAGGGAACGAGGAGGCTACACCTTC. Amino acid sequence: CASSQGARERGGYTF.